This T cell receptor (beta chain) is from a study of T cells in Graves' hyperthyroidism and ophthalmopathy. Overall study context: Blood was drawn when the patient was first diagnosed and still untreated.

Ophthalmopathy patients all had a Clinical Activity Score of at least 3, a NOSPECS grade of at least 4 and disease under 3 months old. Amplification targeted TCR beta CDR3 regions from RNA transcripts. The primer set for the first-round RT-PCR of the TCR CDR3 was HTBI. TCRdb re-called the multiplex PCR reads with MiXCR, one entry per CDR3 protein. Here the sample spans roughly 400,000 distinct CDR3 sequences, over 13% being singletons. Germline assignment: CDR1 LNHNV and CDR2 YYDKDF (reference sequence). V lost 3 bases, J lost 3 bases, and 6 bases lay in between. The CDR3 spans 13 residues. Study findings and constraints: Most thyroid clonotypes with frequency above 0.001 were detected in blood. Classification by a 13 V-J model distinguished ophthalmopathy from stable hyperthyroidism.

In this sample, this clonotype turned up many times. Its antigen is still unknown. Source material: blood. This chain uses TRBV15 with TRBJ1-5; TRBD1 is a possible D gene (5 bases). This TCR came from a man aged 50 or older with Graves' ophthalmopathy. CDR3 in DNA: TGTGCCACCAGCAGTGGGACCAATCAGCCCCAGCATTTT. Translation: CATSSGTNQPQHF.